The 15 T cell receptor beta chains in this list originate from one sample, sequenced in a study of cytomegalovirus exposure and HLA in healthy donors. PCR employed 60 Vbeta and 13 Jbeta primers. Generated by immunoSEQ multiplex PCR, the TCRdb table keeps only in-frame clones and is missing some. The table shows some 130,000 clones, with 65% to 80% occurring only once. Sequencing input: PBMCs. These receptors all stem from a middle-aged man in good health and CMV-seronegative.

V usage is TRBV2 and J usage is TRBJ2-3; tentatively, D is TRBD2 (6 bases). V was cut by 5 bases and J by 0 bases, with 12 bases left in between. CDR1 is SNHLY, CDR2 FYNNEI, per germline. The CDR3 extends over 15 amino acids. CDR3 loop: CASSSAGISTDTQYF. The CDR3 DNA is TGTGCCAGCAGTTCAGCGGGCATAAGCACAGATACGCAGTATTTT.

V usage is TRBV18 and J usage is TRBJ2-3; TRBD1 matches 7 bases. From germline, CDR1 is KGHSH and CDR2 LQKENI. After removal of 6 bases from V and 4 bases from J, the junction contained 10 bases not matched to a gene. The length of the CDR3 is 15 residues. CDR3: CASSSTGVLADTQYF. The CDR3 region has the DNA TGTGCCAGCTCCTCCACAGGGGTTCTTGCAGATACGCAGTATTTT.

The chain combines TRBV11-3 with TRBJ2-7; 9 bases fit TRBD2. The CDR3 has 14 amino acids. With V trimmed by 8 bases and J by 6 bases, 11 bases remained unmatched. Germline values: CDR1 SGHNT, CDR2 YENEEA. The CDR3 bases are TGTGCCAGCCAAGGGACTAGCAAGTCTAGCGAGCAGTACTTC. Its translation is CASQGTSKSSEQYF. The full variable domain, its missing parts supplied by reference TRBV11-3 and TRBJ2-7, is EAGVVQSPRYKIIEKKQPVAFWCNPISGHNTLYWYLQNLGQGPELLIRYENEEAVDDSQLPKDRFSAERLKGVDSTLKIQPAELGDSAVYLCASQGTSKSSEQYFGPGTRLTVT.

The genes are TRBV7-3 and TRBJ2-1; TRBD1 is a possible D gene (6 bases). From germline, CDR1 is SGHTA and CDR2 FQGTGA. V was trimmed by 5 bases and J by 2 bases, leaving 13 bases between them. The CDR3 is made up of 15 amino acids. In DNA form, the CDR3 reads TGTGCCAGCAGCCCCGGGACACCACCCTACAATGAGCAGTTCTTC. Its protein product is CASSPGTPPYNEQFF.

This chain joins TRBV6-5 and TRBJ1-3, with no clear D. This CDR3 contains 13 residues. Per the germline V gene, CDR1 is MNHEY and CDR2 is SVGAGI. Trimming took off 5 bases at V and 1 base at J, with 6 bases between the two ends. The CDR3 DNA follows: TGTGCCAGCAGTAGCATTTCTGGAAACACCATATATTTT. Its translation is CASSSISGNTIYF.

The genes are TRBV28 and TRBJ2-5; a possible D gene is TRBD1 (6 bases). V was pared by 5 bases and J by 2 bases, with 12 bases between. CDR1 is MDHEN, CDR2 SYDVKM, per germline. The CDR3 covers 14 residues. The CDR3 region is CASSMWTDQETQYF. The CDR3 region has the DNA TGTGCCAGCAGTATGTGGACAGATCAAGAGACCCAGTACTTC.

The chain employs TRBV4-2 and TRBJ2-1, with TRBD2 matching over 7 bases. The ends lost 4 bases at V and 4 bases at J; junction bases unmatched: 13. The CDR3 totals 17 residues. The germline V gene has CDR1 LGHNA and CDR2 YNFKEQ. The CDR3 spells CASSPRGGSGVYNEQFF. DNA for the CDR3: TGTGCCAGCAGCCCCCGAGGCGGGAGCGGGGTATACAATGAGCAGTTCTTC.

The chain is built from TRBV2 and TRBJ1-2; 7 positions agree with TRBD1. Germline V gene data show CDR1 as SNHLY and CDR2 as FYNNEI. The V and J ends lost 10 bases and 3 bases, in that order; junction bases with no gene match: 5. The length of the CDR3 is 12 residues. The CDR3 DNA sequence: TGTGCCATGGCGGGACAGTACTATGGCTACACCTTC. This translates into CAMAGQYYGYTF.

The chain couples TRBV7-9 to TRBJ2-2, with D tentatively TRBD1 (5 bases). The V gene's germline CDR1 is SEHNR and CDR2 FQNEAQ (reference sequence). Trimming cost V 5 bases and J 4 bases, with 20 bases left between them. This CDR3 spans 17 amino acids. The CDR3, as DNA: TGTGCCAGCAGCAATCCTCGGCAGGGTGCGAGCACCGGGGAGCTGTTTTTT. Translated, it gives CASSNPRQGASTGELFF.

This sequence joins TRBV7-9 and TRBJ1-1; unclear D gene. Germline V gene sequence: CDR1 SEHNR, CDR2 FQNEAQ (reference sequence). The CDR3 totals 15 residues. Trimming cost V 1 base and J 4 bases, with 13 bases left between them. The CDR3 here is CASSLEGTGGTEAFF. CDR3 coding DNA: TGTGCCAGCAGCTTAGAGGGTACGGGAGGCACTGAAGCTTTCTTT. Based on the CDR3 plus reference TRBV7-9 and TRBJ1-1, the full variable domain is DTGVSQNPRHKITKRGQNVTFRCDPISEHNRLYWYRQTLGQGPEFLTYFQNEAQLEKSRLLSDRFSAERPKGSFSTLEIQRTEQGDSAMYLCASSLEGTGGTEAFFGQGTRLTVV.

This clone was recorded a few times. J is TRBJ2-7 and V is TRBV10-3; D is possibly TRBD1 (6 bases). The CDR3 runs 14 residues. Per the germline V gene, CDR1 is ENHRY and CDR2 is SYGVKD. V was clipped by 6 bases and J by 2 bases, with 14 bases between them. The CDR3 sequence: CAISATGSTYEQYF. For the CDR3, the DNA is TGTGCCATCAGCGCCACAGGGTCCACCTACGAGCAGTACTTC.

In its sample, this clone was seen a few times. The V gene is TRBV19, the J gene TRBJ1-5; the match to TRBD1 covers 7 bases. Germline V gene data show CDR1 as LNHDA and CDR2 as SQIVND (reference sequence). V was pared by 9 bases and J by 4 bases, with 9 bases of the junction left unmatched. The CDR3 spans 14 residues. CDR3 in DNA: TGTGCCAGCACGACAGGGTGGGGGAATCAGCCCCAGCATTTT. Amino acids: CASTTGWGNQPQHF. Drawing the rest from reference TRBV19 and TRBJ1-5, the complete variable domain is DGGITQSPKYLFRKEGQNVTLSCEQNLNHDAMYWYRQDPGQGLRLIYYSQIVNDFQKGDIAEGYSVSREKKESFPLTVTSAQKNPTAFYLCASTTGWGNQPQHFGDGTRLSIL.

The chain links TRBV12-5 to TRBJ1-2, with a tentative D call TRBD1 (6 bases). V was cut by 6 bases and J by 9 bases, with 14 bases left in between. The CDR3 runs 12 residues. CDR1 LGHNT and CDR2 FRNRAP come from the germline V gene. CDR3 sequence (DNA): TGTGCTAGTGGATCGTTAGGACAGCGCTACACCTTC. It is translated as CASGSLGQRYTF.

The V call is TRBV11-1, the J call TRBJ2-5; 14 nucleotides match TRBD2. Germline V gene sequence: CDR1 SGHAT, CDR2 FQDESV (reference sequence). The CDR3 totals 17 residues. J gave up 4 bases and V 2 bases, and 6 bases lay outside the gene matches. CDR3 in DNA: TGTGCCAGCAGCTTAAGACTAGCGGGAGGGCCCTCAGAGACCCAGTACTTC. Encoded protein: CASSLRLAGGPSETQYF.

The V gene is TRBV29-1, the J gene TRBJ1-4; 8 bases are a match to TRBD1. The CDR3 has 12 residues. Germline V gene data show CDR1 as SQVTM and CDR2 as ANQGSEA. Germline trimming cut 7 bases from V and 4 bases from J; bases unmatched to any gene: 2. The CDR3 region has the DNA TGCAGCGCAGGGGGCGGTAATGAAAAACTGTTTTTT. Translating it yields CSAGGGNEKLFF.